A single sample gave rise to the 25 T cell receptor beta chains below, sequenced in a study of shared clonotypes between healthy human individuals. Clones were read by immunoSEQ multiplex PCR, and TCRdb kept only the in-frame ones, dropping some. The sample carries under 2.5 million clones, roughly 90% recorded once. Specimen: naive CD4+ T cells from PBMCs. Subset of the sample: CD45RA+ positively selected. These receptors were obtained from a man younger than 35 in good health. Some clones in this sample may be carry-over from other donors' samples.

CDR3 in DNA: TGTGCCAGCAGCTTGATCGCACCAATCTATGGCTACACCTTC. The encoded protein is CASSLIAPIYGYTF. This chain links TRBV5-6 with TRBJ1-2; D is ambiguous. Germline CDR1 reads SGHDT; CDR2 reads YYEEEE. Trimming took off 1 base at V and 4 bases at J, with 11 bases between the two ends. CDR3 length equals 14 residues.

The rearrangement links TRBV12-5 to TRBJ1-4, with TRBD1 matching over 8 bases. Germline V gene sequence: CDR1 LGHNT, CDR2 FRNRAP. Trimming removed 1 base from V and 5 bases from J; junction bases left unmatched: 18. The CDR3 length is 20 residues. CDR3 residues: CASGLAPQGAVGPWNEKLFF. DNA of the CDR3: TGTGCTAGTGGTTTGGCCCCGCAGGGGGCGGTCGGGCCTTGGAATGAAAAACTGTTTTTT.

CDR3 in amino acids: CASSQPLVTDEQFF. The CDR3, as DNA: TGCGCCAGCAGCCAACCTCTAGTTACGGATGAGCAGTTCTTC. The gene calls are TRBV4-1 and TRBJ2-1; D is ambiguous. CDR3 size: 14 residues. Germline V CDR1 and CDR2: MGHRA, YSYEKL. With 2 bases removed from V and 8 bases from J, the gap between germline ends came to 13 bases.

The V and J genes are TRBV5-1 and TRBJ2-3; unclear D gene. With 7 bases removed from V and 3 bases from J, the gap between germline ends came to 18 bases. The CDR3 is 15 amino acids. From germline, CDR1 is SGHRS and CDR2 YFSETQ. CDR3 bases: TGCGCCAGCCAACTTGGTGGTTTCCGGACAGATACGCAGTATTTT. This encodes CASQLGGFRTDTQYF.

The chain uses TRBV4-2 and TRBJ2-3, with D possibly matching TRBD2 (5 bases). CDR3 length: 16 residues. V lost 1 base and J lost 4, with 15 bases in between. The germline CDR1 and CDR2 sequences are LGHNA and YNFKEQ. As DNA, the CDR3 is TGTGCCAGCAGCCAAGTTTGGGTCGGGAACCCAGATACGCAGTATTTT. The encoded protein is CASSQVWVGNPDTQYF.

The chain uses TRBV6-5 and TRBJ2-5; D gene ambiguous. Germline V CDR1 and CDR2: MNHEY, SVGAGI. The ends were cut back, 1 base at V and 3 bases at J, with 12 bases in the middle. There are 15 residues in the CDR3. In DNA, the CDR3 is TGTGCCAGCAGTTACTTCCCAGCGAAGGAAGAGACCCAGTACTTC. Translation: CASSYFPAKEETQYF.

The V call is TRBV5-1, the J call TRBJ2-7; TRBD2 matches at 7 bases. The CDR3 has 15 amino acids. J was trimmed by 0 bases and V by 3 bases; bases with no gene match: 6. Germline lookup yields CDR1 SGHRS and CDR2 YFSETQ. Here the CDR3 reads CASSWGLSYSYEQYF. Written as DNA, the CDR3 is TGCGCCAGCAGCTGGGGACTATCCTACTCCTACGAGCAGTACTTC.

Worth noting for this clone: Other DNA sequences of this sample code for an identical CDR3. The chain links TRBV18 to TRBJ1-2; TRBD1 matches 7 bases. The CDR3 is 13 amino acids. The ends lost 4 bases at V and 6 bases at J; junction bases unmatched: 5. The germline CDR1 and CDR2 sequences are KGHSH and LQKENI. The CDR3 nucleotides are TGTGCCAGCTCACTTGGTCAGGGGGATGGCTACACCTTC. This translates into CASSLGQGDGYTF.

The V gene is TRBV5-1, the J gene TRBJ1-5; 8 nucleotides agree with TRBD1. The CDR3 consists of 15 residues. The germline gives CDR1 SGHRS, CDR2 YFSETQ. V lost 4 bases, J lost 6 bases, and 9 bases stayed unmatched. CDR3 DNA: TGCGCCAGCAGCGTAACAACAGGGGGTGGTCAGCCCCAGCATTTT. Protein product: CASSVTTGGGQPQHF.

The chain links TRBV27 to TRBJ1-1, with TRBD1 matching over 9 bases. J lost 10 bases, V lost 6 bases, and 15 bases had no gene match. The CDR3 contains 15 residues. The V gene's germline CDR1 is MNHEY and CDR2 SMNVEV (reference sequence). CDR3 DNA: TGTGCCAGCAGGGACATAACAGGGGGCGCACGAGGAGCTTTCTTT. This translates into CASRDITGGARGAFF.

The J gene is TRBJ2-1, the V gene TRBV15; 11 bases agree with TRBD2. CDR3 length: 17 amino acids. V was clipped by 0 bases and J by 0 bases; unmatched bases: 1. Looked up from germline, CDR1 is LNHNV and CDR2 is YYDKDF (reference sequence). The CDR3 loop reads CATSRELAGASYNEQFF. CDR3 coding DNA: TGTGCCACCAGCAGAGAACTAGCGGGGGCCTCCTACAATGAGCAGTTCTTC.

This clone has a handful of counts. The identical CDR3 is also encoded by other nucleotide sequences in the sample. The chain joins TRBV5-1 to TRBJ2-2; no firm D call. Germline CDR1 SGHRS, CDR2 YFSETQ. This CDR3 is 13 amino acids long. Trimming pared 0 bases from V and 4 bases from J, leaving 4 bases between. The CDR3 region has the DNA TGCGCCAGCAGCTTGGTGGTCACCGGGGAGCTGTTTTTT. Its protein product is CASSLVVTGELFF.

The chain recombines TRBV5-1 with TRBJ1-4; D might be TRBD1 (6 bases). This CDR3 is 14 amino acids long. Germline V gives CDR1 SGHRS, CDR2 YFSETQ. The germline V and J ends were trimmed by 5 bases and 4 bases, with 12 bases remaining between them. Here the CDR3 DNA reads TGCGCCAGCAGGGAACAGGGTAGTAATGAAAAACTGTTTTTT. Translated, it gives CASREQGSNEKLFF.

This chain links TRBV4-2 with TRBJ2-1, with 8 positions matching TRBD2. This CDR3 comprises 18 residues. Germline loops: CDR1 LGHNA, CDR2 YNFKEQ. Unmatched junction bases numbered 14, after V lost 3 bases and J lost 4 bases. As DNA, the CDR3 is TGTGCCAGCAGCCAGGAACCGGGTGCGGGGGGAGTTTACAATGAGCAGTTCTTC. As protein: CASSQEPGAGGVYNEQFF.

V and J are TRBV5-6 and TRBJ2-1; D is undetermined. Germline lookup yields CDR1 SGHDT and CDR2 YYEEEE. V was pared by 4 bases and J by 6 bases, with 14 bases between. CDR3 length: 14 residues. The CDR3 is CASSRLGGSNEQFF. The CDR3 DNA follows: TGTGCCAGCAGCCGCTTGGGTGGAAGCAATGAGCAGTTCTTC. Filled out from reference TRBV5-6 and TRBJ2-1, the complete variable domain reads DAGVTQSPTHLIKTRGQQVTLRCSPKSGHDTVSWYQQALGQGPQFIFQYYEEEERQRGNFPDRFSGHQFPNYSSELNVNALLLGDSALYLCASSRLGGSNEQFFGPGTRLTVL.

The chain employs TRBV7-8 and TRBJ2-7; D might be TRBD1 or TRBD2, each matching 5 bases. This CDR3 spans 18 amino acids. Germline V gene data show CDR1 as SGHVS and CDR2 as FQNEAQ. Deletions cut 3 bases from V and 0 bases from J, with 21 bases between. Here the CDR3 reads CASSFTSSGTPSSYEQYF. The CDR3 DNA sequence: TGTGCCAGCAGCTTCACCTCCTCTGGGACCCCAAGCTCCTACGAGCAGTACTTC.

J is TRBJ1-2 and V is TRBV10-1; 7 bases match TRBD1. Germline-derived CDR1 and CDR2 are WNHNN and SYGVQD (reference sequence). The CDR3 is 17 amino acids. J lost 4 bases, V lost 2 bases, and 13 bases had no gene match. The CDR3 sequence is CASSEPDRDSYFYGYTF. CDR3 in DNA: TGCGCCAGCAGTGAGCCCGACCGGGACAGCTACTTCTATGGCTACACCTTC.

This clone has only one observation. CDR3 bases: TGTGCCAGCAGCTCTAGGACTAGCGCGGCCTACGAGCAGTACTTC. It yields the protein CASSSRTSAAYEQYF. This chain connects TRBV7-2 to TRBJ2-7; 9 nucleotides align to TRBD2. From germline, CDR1 is SGHTA and CDR2 FQGNSA. V shed 4 bases, J shed 2 bases, and the junction held 6 bases outside the gene matches. This CDR3 spans 15 amino acids.

This chain uses TRBV9 with TRBJ2-7; a weak D match, TRBD1 (6 bases). Germline V CDR1 and CDR2: SGDLS, YYNGEE. The germline V and J ends were trimmed by 1 base and 0 bases, with 8 bases remaining between them. CDR3 length equals 14 residues. In nucleotides, the CDR3 is TGTGCCAGCAGCGTAAGGGACACCTCCTACGAGCAGTACTTC. Protein sequence: CASSVRDTSYEQYF.

As concerns this clone: In the same sample, other DNA sequences code for this CDR3. V gene TRBV5-1 combines with J gene TRBJ2-2; D might be TRBD1 or TRBD2, each matching 5 bases. V was shortened by 2 bases and J by 0 bases, with 8 bases between the two germline ends. Germline V gene sequence: CDR1 SGHRS, CDR2 YFSETQ. The CDR3 totals 15 residues. The CDR3 nucleotides read TGCGCCAGCAGCTTTCAGGGACCGAACACCGGGGAGCTGTTTTTT. As protein: CASSFQGPNTGELFF.

The chain's CDR3 is CASSQGQSVDTQYF. The CDR3 DNA is TGCGCCAGCAGCCAAGGACAGTCGGTAGATACGCAGTATTTT. The chain carries TRBV5-1 and TRBJ2-3; maybe TRBD1 (6 bases). Germline-derived CDR1 and CDR2 are SGHRS and YFSETQ. The V and J ends lost 4 bases and 5 bases respectively, with 14 bases between them. The CDR3 sequence is 14 residues long.

The gene calls are TRBV4-1 and TRBJ1-2; D unclear. The CDR3 is made up of 14 amino acids. V lost 0 bases and J lost 7, with 12 bases in between. Germline values: CDR1 MGHRA, CDR2 YSYEKL. CDR3: CASSQDRWGSGYTF. The CDR3 DNA sequence: TGCGCCAGCAGCCAAGATCGGTGGGGATCTGGCTACACCTTC.

The sample holds a few counts of this clone. The chain recombines TRBV4-2 with TRBJ2-5, with 10 bases lining up with TRBD2. After removal of 0 bases from V and 5 bases from J, the junction contained 6 bases not matched to a gene. Looked up from germline, CDR1 is LGHNA and CDR2 is YNFKEQ. This CDR3 region has 16 residues. The CDR3 is CASSQDPSGSRETQYF. The CDR3 bases are TGTGCCAGCAGCCAAGATCCTAGCGGGAGCCGGGAGACCCAGTACTTC.

V is TRBV18 and J is TRBJ2-1; no clear D. This CDR3 has 14 amino acids. Trimming shortened V by 3 bases and J by 7 bases, and 13 bases separated the two germline ends. CDR1 is KGHSH, CDR2 LQKENI, per germline. The CDR3 is CASSPGDFRNEQFF. CDR3 in DNA: TGTGCCAGCTCACCTGGAGATTTCAGGAATGAGCAGTTCTTC.

The V and J genes are TRBV9 and TRBJ1-2, with TRBD1 matching over 7 bases. This CDR3 comprises 17 residues. Looked up from germline, CDR1 is SGDLS and CDR2 is YYNGEE. The J segment lost 6 bases and the V segment lost 0 bases, leaving 14 bases of the junction unmatched. The CDR3 DNA follows: TGTGCCAGCAGCGTAGCCCTCCAAGTGGCAGGGGGAGATGGCTACACCTTC. Translating gives CASSVALQVAGGDGYTF.